This T cell receptor (beta chain) was sequenced for a study of T cell changes during pregnancy in multiple sclerosis. V lost 4 bases and J 10 bases, leaving 10 bases between the germline ends. Germline loops: CDR1 SGDLS, CDR2 YYNGEE. This CDR3 has 11 amino acids. Data came from immunoSEQ multiplex PCR; TCRdb stores just in-frame clones and leaves some out. The data hold under 75,000 clones, with around nine tenths observed a single time. This receptor was identified in a female donor in good health, enrolled as a control in a pregnancy study. The sequencing used peripheral blood, collected in the third trimester of pregnancy. The chain has TRBV9 and TRBJ2-3, with D maybe TRBD2 (6 bases). The CDR3 nucleotides are TGTGCCAGCAGCACCGGGAGTTCGCAGTATTTT. It encodes CASSTGSSQYF.